This note documents a single TCR beta chain sequence. This sample was included in a study of T-cell reconstitution after alpha-beta-depleted transplantation in children. The CDR3 has 13 amino acids. The germline V gene encodes CDR1 LGHNA and CDR2 YSLEER. Trimming took 6 bases from V and 3 from J, leaving 10 bases between them. During its preparation, the TCRbeta library received unique molecular identifiers. From the PCR reads, TCRdb called clonotypes with MiXCR, one entry per CDR3 protein. This sample has 550,000 to 600,000 distinct CDR3 sequences; roughly 24% occur once, and the top ten carry less than 15%.

Material: PBMCs, mostly from graft donor cells, obtained 360 days after TCRalphabeta/CD19-depleted stem cell transplant. The genes are TRBV4-3 and TRBJ2-3; D is unclear. This clonotype was obtained from a boy younger than two who had a stem cell transplant for acute myeloid leukemia, so the T cells may come from the graft donor. This CDR3 is CASRVLGTDTQYF. The CDR3 DNA reads as TGCGCCAGCAGGGTCTTAGGGACAGATACGCAGTATTTT.